This passage covers 12 T cell receptor beta chains from one sample sequenced in a study of T cell responses to AZD1222 COVID-19 vaccine. Sequencing was performed with immunoSEQ multiplex PCR; in TCRdb, only in-frame clones are kept and a portion is missing. The sample yields about 100,000 clones, around 87% seen once. The starting material was peripheral blood, obtained on day 0 of MenACWY control vaccination. The receptors here all came from an adult in good health.

The chain combines TRBV19 with TRBJ1-2, with D hard to call. The CDR3 spans 14 residues. Germline values: CDR1 LNHDA, CDR2 SQIVND (reference sequence). The ends were cut back, 1 base at V and 6 bases at J, with 12 bases in the middle. The CDR3 nucleotides read TGTGCCAGTAGTATAGTAGAGGTTAAGGATGGCTACACCTTC. Translation: CASSIVEVKDGYTF.

This chain joins TRBV10-3 and TRBJ2-1; 8 bases match TRBD1. V shed 11 bases and J 5 bases; nucleotides not matched to a gene: 8. The CDR3 has 13 amino acids. Germline V gene data show CDR1 as ENHRY and CDR2 as SYGVKD. The CDR3 sequence is CASGTGVDNEQFF. The CDR3 region has the DNA TGTGCCTCCGGGACAGGAGTTGACAATGAGCAGTTCTTC.

The CDR3 is CAWSMTGGRNQPQHF. The DNA for the CDR3 is TGTGCCTGGAGCATGACAGGGGGACGCAATCAGCCCCAGCATTTT. This chain uses TRBV30 with TRBJ1-5; 9 nucleotides align to TRBD1. The germline V gene has CDR1 GTSNPN and CDR2 SVGIG (reference sequence). This CDR3 is built from 15 residues. V lost 3 bases to trimming and J lost 2 bases; unmatched junction nucleotides: 5.

V usage is TRBV7-9 and J usage is TRBJ1-2, with D possibly matching TRBD1 (6 bases). This CDR3 has 14 residues. The ends were cut back, 5 bases at V and 6 bases at J, with 16 bases in the middle. Germline loops: CDR1 SEHNR, CDR2 FQNEAQ (reference sequence). This chain's CDR3 is CASSQQTGVDGYTF. CDR3 DNA sequence: TGTGCCAGCAGCCAACAGACAGGCGTGGATGGCTACACCTTC.

V is TRBV7-9 and J is TRBJ1-1; D possibly corresponds to TRBD1 (5 bases). CDR3 size: 13 residues. Between the trimmed V and J ends, which lost 0 bases and 11 bases, there was a span of 13 bases. Germline CDR1 is SEHNR and CDR2 is FQNEAQ (reference sequence). CDR3 DNA: TGTGCCAGCAGCTTAGCCGGGTCAGGGAGGGCTTTCTTT. Translation gives CASSLAGSGRAFF.

The chain has TRBV12-3 or TRBV12-4 and TRBJ2-3; D ambiguous. The V and J ends lost 6 bases and 2 bases respectively, with 6 bases between them. The CDR3 runs 12 residues. CDR3 region: CASSQVTDTQYF. The CDR3 nucleotides read TGTGCCAGCAGCCAAGTCACAGATACGCAGTATTTT.

The chain links TRBV5-4 to TRBJ2-2; 7 bases line up with TRBD2. This CDR3 comprises 16 residues. CDR1 is SGHNT, CDR2 YYREEE, per germline (reference sequence). V lost 1 base and J lost 3; bases outside the gene matches: 6. The CDR3 region has the DNA TGTGCCAGCAGCTTGTTCCTAGCGGCTCACACCGGGGAGCTGTTTTTT. It is translated as CASSLFLAAHTGELFF.

V usage is TRBV5-1 and J usage is TRBJ2-2, with TRBD2 as a possible D gene (5 bases). This CDR3 contains 14 residues. Per germline, CDR1 SGHRS and CDR2 YFSETQ. V was shortened by 6 bases and J by 5 bases, with 14 bases between the two germline ends. The CDR3 sequence: CASTRGLGTGELFF. As DNA, the CDR3 is TGCGCCAGCACCAGAGGGCTAGGGACCGGGGAGCTGTTTTTT.

This clone was seen a single time. The rearrangement uses TRBV28 and TRBJ2-1; possibly TRBD1 or TRBD2 for D (5 bases each). Germline assignment: CDR1 MDHEN and CDR2 SYDVKM. V shed 6 bases and J shed 7 bases, with 19 bases lying between them. The CDR3 spans 15 residues. CDR3 bases: TGTGCCAGCAGGGGGACGTTGACAGTTGGTAATGAGCAGTTCTTC. This encodes CASRGTLTVGNEQFF.

V is TRBV5-1 and J is TRBJ1-1; the D gene is possibly TRBD1 (5 bases). V was cut by 2 bases and J by 4 bases, with 9 bases left in between. Germline V gene lookup returns CDR1 SGHRS and CDR2 YFSETQ. The CDR3 length is 13 residues. CDR3 bases: TGCGCCAGCAGCTTCCAGGGTGGCACTGAAGCTTTCTTT. Translating gives CASSFQGGTEAFF.

The gene calls are TRBV5-1 and TRBJ1-1, with D possibly matching TRBD1 (6 bases). The V gene's germline CDR1 is SGHRS and CDR2 YFSETQ. V was cut by 4 bases and J by 2 bases, with 12 bases left in between. CDR3 length: 14 residues. The CDR3 reads CASSTLQGNTEAFF. As DNA, the CDR3 is TGCGCCAGCAGCACCCTACAGGGTAACACTGAAGCTTTCTTT.

V and J are TRBV10-3 and TRBJ1-2; a possible D gene is TRBD1 (6 bases). Trimming took 3 bases from V and 7 from J, leaving 12 bases between them. Germline CDR1 and CDR2: ENHRY and SYGVKD. This CDR3 has 13 residues. CDR3 loop: CAISDQGQGGYTF. CDR3 in DNA: TGTGCCATCAGTGATCAGGGGCAGGGTGGCTACACCTTC.